These 10 T cell receptor beta chains came from one sample sequenced in a study of shared clonotypes between healthy human individuals. TCRdb's copy holds only in-frame clones and misses some; the assay was immunoSEQ multiplex PCR. The sample consists of some 450,000 clones, 77% of them appearing once. The sample was PBMCs. Receptor source: a woman between 40 and 50 years old in good health. Some clones in this sample may be carry-over from other donors' samples.

The chain recombines TRBV11-2 with TRBJ2-2, with D perhaps matching TRBD1 (6 bases). Germline CDR1 and CDR2: SGHAT and FQNNGV. This CDR3 is 14 amino acids long. The V end lost 4 bases, the J end lost 1 base, and 7 bases lay between the germline ends. The CDR3: CASSWGRNTGELFF. As DNA, the CDR3 is TGTGCCAGCAGCTGGGGGCGGAACACCGGGGAGCTGTTTTTT. The full variable domain, rest sourced from reference TRBV11-2 and TRBJ2-2, is EAGVAQSPRYKIIEKRQSVAFWCNPISGHATLYWYQQILGQGPKLLIQFQNNGVVDDSQLPKDRFSAERLKGVDSTLKIQPAKLEDSAVYLCASSWGRNTGELFFGEGSRLTVL.

With respect to this clone: Other DNA sequences in this specimen translate into the identical CDR3. The rearrangement joins TRBV5-1 to TRBJ2-1; 11 nucleotides match TRBD2. The CDR3 covers 16 residues. The ends lost 4 bases at V and 2 bases at J; junction bases unmatched: 5. The V gene's germline CDR1 is SGHRS and CDR2 YFSETQ. The CDR3 is CASSPGTSGTYNEQFF. The DNA for the CDR3 is TGCGCCAGCAGCCCAGGGACTAGCGGTACCTACAATGAGCAGTTCTTC.

This chain uses TRBV29-1 with TRBJ2-3; 10 bases map to TRBD1. Per the germline V gene, CDR1 is SQVTM and CDR2 is ANQGSEA. V lost 6 bases, J lost 2 bases, and 8 bases stayed unmatched. CDR3 length: 15 amino acids. The CDR3 DNA reads TGCAGCGTCCCCCCCGGGACAGGGGACACAGATACGCAGTATTTT. This gives the protein CSVPPGTGDTDTQYF.

CDR3 DNA: TGCGCCAGCAGCAGGGGTCTCTACAATGAGCAGTTCTTC. Translating it yields CASSRGLYNEQFF. The V and J genes are TRBV5-1 and TRBJ2-1; TRBD1 might be the D (5 bases). Trimming stripped 4 bases from V and 3 bases from J, with 8 bases between. The CDR3 extends over 13 amino acids. Germline assignment: CDR1 SGHRS and CDR2 YFSETQ. Using reference TRBV5-1 and TRBJ2-1 for the parts outside the CDR3, the full variable domain is KAGVTQTPRYLIKTRGQQVTLSCSPISGHRSVSWYQQTPGQGLQFLFEYFSETQRNKGNFPGRFSGRQFSNSRSEMNVSTLELGDSALYLCASSRGLYNEQFFGPGTRLTVL.

This chain links TRBV27 with TRBJ1-5, with D tentatively TRBD1 (5 bases). The V gene's germline CDR1 is MNHEY and CDR2 SMNVEV (reference sequence). The CDR3 totals 14 residues. Trimming cost V 3 bases and J 2 bases, with 8 bases left between them. This CDR3 is CASSFQGGNQPQHF. CDR3 in DNA: TGTGCCAGCAGTTTCCAGGGAGGCAATCAGCCCCAGCATTTT.

This clone turned up a few times. J is TRBJ2-3 and V is TRBV5-6, with D possibly TRBD1 on 6 matching bases. V lost 0 bases to trimming and J lost 7 bases, with 18 bases between them. The CDR3 has 16 residues. The germline V gene has CDR1 SGHDT and CDR2 YYEEEE. In DNA form, the CDR3 reads TGTGCCAGCAGCTTGGGGACAGTGAGACTTAGCAATACGCAGTATTTT. Translated: CASSLGTVRLSNTQYF.

V gene TRBV29-1 combines with J gene TRBJ2-7, with 7 bases aligning to TRBD2. The ends lost 4 bases at V and 0 bases at J; junction bases unmatched: 3. The CDR3 is made up of 13 amino acids. The germline gives CDR1 SQVTM, CDR2 ANQGSEA. CDR3 in amino acids: CSVGERDSYEQYF. CDR3 nucleotides: TGCAGCGTTGGTGAGCGGGACTCCTACGAGCAGTACTTC.

A note on this clone: This probably arose from a read error, given a far larger clone one base away. The rearrangement links TRBV30 to TRBJ1-4; no clear D gene. This CDR3 has 14 amino acids. Germline V gene lookup returns CDR1 GTSNPN and CDR2 SVGIG (reference sequence). CDR3 DNA sequence: TGTGCCTTGAGTCAGGCATTCCTCAATGAAAAACTGTTTTTT. Protein product: CALSQAFLNEKLFF.

This chain joins TRBV2 and TRBJ2-2; TRBD1 might be the D (5 bases). Per the germline V gene, CDR1 is SNHLY and CDR2 is FYNNEI. V was clipped by 4 bases and J by 4 bases, with 7 bases between them. The CDR3 loop spans 13 amino acids. DNA of the CDR3: TGTGCCAGCAGTGGACAGACCACCGGGGAGCTGTTTTTT. Its translation: CASSGQTTGELFF.

A word on this clone: With a far larger clone one base away, a read error is the likely cause. The V call is TRBV30, the J call TRBJ1-6; no firm D call. The length of the CDR3 is 13 residues. CDR1 GTSNPN and CDR2 SVGIG come from the germline V gene (reference sequence). CDR3 sequence reads: CAWLSSYNSPFHF. DNA of the CDR3: TGTGCCTGGCTAAGCTCCTATAATTCACCCTTCCACTTT.